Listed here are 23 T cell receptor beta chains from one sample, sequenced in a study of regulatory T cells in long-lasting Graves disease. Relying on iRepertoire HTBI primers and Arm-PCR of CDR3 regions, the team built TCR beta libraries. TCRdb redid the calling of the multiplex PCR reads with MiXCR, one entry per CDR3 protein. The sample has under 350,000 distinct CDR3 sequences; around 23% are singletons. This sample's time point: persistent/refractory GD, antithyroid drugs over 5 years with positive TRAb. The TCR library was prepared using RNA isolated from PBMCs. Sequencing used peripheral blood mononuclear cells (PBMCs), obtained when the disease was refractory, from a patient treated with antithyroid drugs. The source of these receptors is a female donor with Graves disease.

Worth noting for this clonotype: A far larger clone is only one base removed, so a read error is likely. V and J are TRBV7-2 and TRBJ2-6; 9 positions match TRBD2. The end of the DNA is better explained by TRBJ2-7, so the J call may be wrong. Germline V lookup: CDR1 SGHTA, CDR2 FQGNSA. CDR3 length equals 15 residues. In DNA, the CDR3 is TGTGCCAGCAGCTTAATAGCGGGAGCGCCAGGCGTGCAGTACTTC. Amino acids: CASSLIAGAPGVQYF.

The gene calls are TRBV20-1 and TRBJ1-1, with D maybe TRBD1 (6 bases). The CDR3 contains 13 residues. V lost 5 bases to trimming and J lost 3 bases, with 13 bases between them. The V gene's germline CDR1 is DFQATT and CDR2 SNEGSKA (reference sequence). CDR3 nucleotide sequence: TGCAGTGCTTTCGACAGGTTGCACACTGAAGCTTTCTTT. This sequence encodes CSAFDRLHTEAFF.

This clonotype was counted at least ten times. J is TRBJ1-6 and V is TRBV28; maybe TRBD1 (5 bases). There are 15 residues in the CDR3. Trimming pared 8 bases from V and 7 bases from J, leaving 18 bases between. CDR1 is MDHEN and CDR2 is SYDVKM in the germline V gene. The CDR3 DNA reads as TGTGCCAGCGCACTTCAGCGGGGCTCAAATTCACCCCTCCACTTT. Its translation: CASALQRGSNSPLHF.

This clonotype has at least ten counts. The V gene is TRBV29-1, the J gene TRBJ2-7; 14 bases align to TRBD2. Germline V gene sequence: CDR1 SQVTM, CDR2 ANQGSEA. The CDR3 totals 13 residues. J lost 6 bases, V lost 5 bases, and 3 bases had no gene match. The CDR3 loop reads CSVRGLAGGEQYF. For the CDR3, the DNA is TGCAGCGTTCGTGGACTAGCGGGAGGCGAGCAGTACTTC.

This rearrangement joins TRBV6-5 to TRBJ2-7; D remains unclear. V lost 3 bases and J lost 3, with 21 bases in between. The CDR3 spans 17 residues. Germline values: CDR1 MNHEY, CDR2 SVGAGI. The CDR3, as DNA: TGTGCCAGCAGTTATCCAAAAAAAAAGGGCCACCTCTACGAGCAGTACTTC. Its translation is CASSYPKKKGHLYEQYF.

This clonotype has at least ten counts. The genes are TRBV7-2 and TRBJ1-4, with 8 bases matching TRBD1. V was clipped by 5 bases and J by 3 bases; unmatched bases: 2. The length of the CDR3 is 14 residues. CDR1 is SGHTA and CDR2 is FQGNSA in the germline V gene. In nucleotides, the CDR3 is TGTGCCAGCAGCAAGGGACAGGCTAATGAAAAACTGTTTTTT. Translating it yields CASSKGQANEKLFF. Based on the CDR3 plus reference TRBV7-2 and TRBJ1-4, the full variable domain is GAGVSQSPSNKVTEKGKDVELRCDPISGHTALYWYRQSLGQGLEFLIYFQGNSAPDKSGLPSDRFSAERTGGSVSTLTIQRTQQEDSAVYLCASSKGQANEKLFFGSGTQLSVL.

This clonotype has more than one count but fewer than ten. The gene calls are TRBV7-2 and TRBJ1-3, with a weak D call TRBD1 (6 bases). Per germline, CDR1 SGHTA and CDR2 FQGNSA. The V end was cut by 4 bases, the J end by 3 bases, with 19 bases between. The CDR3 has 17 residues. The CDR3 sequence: CASSSLPPGAGGNTIYF. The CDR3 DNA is TGTGCCAGCAGCTCTCTCCCCCCGGGGGCGGGTGGAAACACCATATATTTT.

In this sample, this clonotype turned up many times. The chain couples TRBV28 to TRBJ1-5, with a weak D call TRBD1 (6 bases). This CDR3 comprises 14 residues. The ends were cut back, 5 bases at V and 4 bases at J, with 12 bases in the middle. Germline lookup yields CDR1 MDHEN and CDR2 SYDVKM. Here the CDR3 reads CASSPGDGNQPQHF. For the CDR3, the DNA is TGTGCCAGCAGTCCAGGGGACGGTAATCAGCCCCAGCATTTT.

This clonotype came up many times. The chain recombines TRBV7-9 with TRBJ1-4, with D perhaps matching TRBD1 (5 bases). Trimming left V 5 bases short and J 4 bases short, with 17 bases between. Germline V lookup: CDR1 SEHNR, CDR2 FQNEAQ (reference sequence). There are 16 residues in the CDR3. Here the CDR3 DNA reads TGTGCCAGCAGCGGGGGGGGTGGCAGCATTAATGAAAAACTGTTTTTT. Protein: CASSGGGGSINEKLFF.

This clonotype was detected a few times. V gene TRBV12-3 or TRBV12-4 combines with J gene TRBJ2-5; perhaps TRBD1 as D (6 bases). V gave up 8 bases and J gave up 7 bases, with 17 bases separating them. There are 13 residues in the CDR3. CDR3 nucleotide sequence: TGTGCCAGCTCTGGGGGCCGGACGGGGACCCAGTACTTC. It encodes CASSGGRTGTQYF.

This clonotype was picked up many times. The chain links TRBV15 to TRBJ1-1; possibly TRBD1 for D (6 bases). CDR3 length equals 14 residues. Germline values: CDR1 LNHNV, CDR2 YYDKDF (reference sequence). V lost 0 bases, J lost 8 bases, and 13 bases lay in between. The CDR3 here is CATSREAVQGEAFF. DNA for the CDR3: TGTGCCACCAGCAGAGAAGCTGTACAGGGAGAAGCTTTCTTT.

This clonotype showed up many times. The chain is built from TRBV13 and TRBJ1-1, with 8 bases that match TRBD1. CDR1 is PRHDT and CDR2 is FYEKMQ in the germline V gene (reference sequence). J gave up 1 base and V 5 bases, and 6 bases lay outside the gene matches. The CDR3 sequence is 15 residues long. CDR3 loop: CASSPRTGTNTEAFF. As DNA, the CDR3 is TGTGCCAGCAGCCCGCGGACAGGGACGAACACTGAAGCTTTCTTT. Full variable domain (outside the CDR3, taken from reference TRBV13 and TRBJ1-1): AAGVIQSPRHLIKEKRETATLKCYPIPRHDTVYWYQQGPGQDPQFLISFYEKMQSDKGSIPDRFSAQQFSDYHSELNMSSLELGDSALYFCASSPRTGTNTEAFFGQGTRLTVV.

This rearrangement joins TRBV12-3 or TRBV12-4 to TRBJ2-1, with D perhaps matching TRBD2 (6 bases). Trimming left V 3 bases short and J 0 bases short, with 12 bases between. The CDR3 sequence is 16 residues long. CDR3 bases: TGTGCCAGCAGTTTTGGGGAGGATAGCTCCTACAATGAGCAGTTCTTC. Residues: CASSFGEDSSYNEQFF.

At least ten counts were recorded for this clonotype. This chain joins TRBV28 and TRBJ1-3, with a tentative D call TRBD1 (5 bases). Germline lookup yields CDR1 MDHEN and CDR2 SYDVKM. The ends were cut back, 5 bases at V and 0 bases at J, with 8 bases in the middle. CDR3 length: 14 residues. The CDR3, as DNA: TGTGCCAGCAGTCCTCAGGGCTCTGGAAACACCATATATTTT. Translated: CASSPQGSGNTIYF.

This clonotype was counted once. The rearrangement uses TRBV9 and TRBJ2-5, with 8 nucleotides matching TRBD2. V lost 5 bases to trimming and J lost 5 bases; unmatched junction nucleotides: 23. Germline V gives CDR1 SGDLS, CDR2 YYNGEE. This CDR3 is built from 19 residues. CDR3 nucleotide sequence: TGTGCCAGCAGTAAGGAAGTGGGACTAGTGGGAGGGGTGAGGGAGACCCAGTACTTC. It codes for CASSKEVGLVGGVRETQYF.

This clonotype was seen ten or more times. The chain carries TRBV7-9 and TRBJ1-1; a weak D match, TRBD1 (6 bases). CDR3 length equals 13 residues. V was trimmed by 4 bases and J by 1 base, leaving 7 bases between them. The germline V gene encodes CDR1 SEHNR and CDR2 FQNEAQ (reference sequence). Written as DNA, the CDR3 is TGTGCCAGCAGCTCGGACAGGAACACTGAAGCTTTCTTT. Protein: CASSSDRNTEAFF.

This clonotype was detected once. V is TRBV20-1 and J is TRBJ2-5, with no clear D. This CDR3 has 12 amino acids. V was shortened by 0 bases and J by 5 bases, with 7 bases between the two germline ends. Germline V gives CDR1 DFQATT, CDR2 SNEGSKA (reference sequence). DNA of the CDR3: TGCAGTGCTAGAGATATGCGGGAGACCCAGTACTTC. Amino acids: CSARDMRETQYF.

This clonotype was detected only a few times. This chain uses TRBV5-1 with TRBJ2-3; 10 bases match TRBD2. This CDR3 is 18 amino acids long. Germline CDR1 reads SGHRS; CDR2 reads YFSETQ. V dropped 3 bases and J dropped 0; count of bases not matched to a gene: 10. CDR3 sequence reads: CASSSPIAGGPSTDTQYF. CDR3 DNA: TGCGCCAGCAGCTCCCCTATAGCGGGAGGCCCTAGCACAGATACGCAGTATTTT.

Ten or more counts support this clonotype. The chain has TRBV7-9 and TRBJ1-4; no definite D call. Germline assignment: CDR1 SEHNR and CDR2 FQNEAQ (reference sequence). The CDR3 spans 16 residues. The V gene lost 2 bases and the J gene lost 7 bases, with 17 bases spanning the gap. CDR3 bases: TGTGCCAGCAGCTTATACCTTGGACGGGAAGCTGAAAAACTGTTTTTT. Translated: CASSLYLGREAEKLFF.

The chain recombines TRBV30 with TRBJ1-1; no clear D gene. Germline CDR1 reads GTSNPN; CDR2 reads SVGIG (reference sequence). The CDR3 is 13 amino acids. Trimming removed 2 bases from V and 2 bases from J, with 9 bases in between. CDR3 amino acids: CAWSTPHNTEAFF. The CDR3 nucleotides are TGTGCCTGGAGTACACCCCACAACACTGAAGCTTTCTTT.

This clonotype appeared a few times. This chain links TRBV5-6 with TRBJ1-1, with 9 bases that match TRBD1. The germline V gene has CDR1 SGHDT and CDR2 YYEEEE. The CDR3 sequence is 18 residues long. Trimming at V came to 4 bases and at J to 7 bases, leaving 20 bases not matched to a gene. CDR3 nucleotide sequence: TGTGCCAGCAGCCCGGGACAGGGAGAATCCTCTCATCGGAATGAAGCTTTCTTT. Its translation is CASSPGQGESSHRNEAFF. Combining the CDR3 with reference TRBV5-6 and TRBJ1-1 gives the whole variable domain DAGVTQSPTHLIKTRGQQVTLRCSPKSGHDTVSWYQQALGQGPQFIFQYYEEEERQRGNFPDRFSGHQFPNYSSELNVNALLLGDSALYLCASSPGQGESSHRNEAFFGQGTRLTVV.

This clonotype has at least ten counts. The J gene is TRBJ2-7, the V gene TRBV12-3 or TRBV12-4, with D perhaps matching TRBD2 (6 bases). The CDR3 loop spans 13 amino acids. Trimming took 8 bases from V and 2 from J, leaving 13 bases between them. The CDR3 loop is CASRNRGAYEQYF. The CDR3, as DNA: TGTGCCAGCCGGAATCGCGGGGCCTACGAGCAGTACTTC.

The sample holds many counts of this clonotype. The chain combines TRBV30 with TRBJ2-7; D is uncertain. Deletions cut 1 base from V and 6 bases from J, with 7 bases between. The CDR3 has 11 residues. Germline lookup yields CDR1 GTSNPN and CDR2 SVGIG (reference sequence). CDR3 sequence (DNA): TGTGCCTGGAGTGAAGGCAGCGAGCAGTACTTC. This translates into CAWSEGSEQYF.